The 8 T cell receptor beta chains given below trace back to one sample, sequenced in a study of blood T cell repertoires in COVID-19. Only in-frame clones appear in the TCRdb table, and some are missing; sequencing was by immunoSEQ multiplex PCR. The sample consists of 210,000 or so clones, over 75% of them appearing once. The material sequenced was peripheral blood. Receptors were obtained from a man aged 45-60 years with acute or convalescent COVID-19.

The table lists this clone with a few counts. J is TRBJ1-6 and V is TRBV5-1; D is possibly TRBD1 (6 bases). The CDR3 spans 15 residues. The V gene's germline CDR1 is SGHRS and CDR2 YFSETQ. Trimming pared 1 base from V and 8 bases from J, leaving 13 bases between. The CDR3: CASSLIGGGDSPLHF. Here the CDR3 DNA reads TGCGCCAGCAGCTTGATCGGAGGGGGGGATTCACCCCTCCACTTT.

The chain couples TRBV27 to TRBJ2-7; 9 nucleotides agree with TRBD1. The V and J ends lost 8 bases and 7 bases, in that order; junction bases with no gene match: 12. This CDR3 is 14 amino acids long. The V gene's germline CDR1 is MNHEY and CDR2 SMNVEV (reference sequence). The CDR3 DNA follows: TGTGCCAGCGTACGGGGACAGGGCTTGAGTGAGCAGTACTTC. It is translated as CASVRGQGLSEQYF.

The chain uses TRBV6-5 and TRBJ2-7, with 9 bases identical to TRBD1. The CDR3 runs 14 residues. J gave up 0 bases and V 6 bases, and 3 bases lay outside the gene matches. The germline CDR1 and CDR2 sequences are MNHEY and SVGAGI. The CDR3 DNA reads TGTGCCAGCAGGCGGGACAGGGCCTCCTACGAGCAGTACTTC. Translated: CASRRDRASYEQYF.

V is TRBV5-1 and J is TRBJ2-7; 10 bases agree with TRBD1. CDR3 length: 15 amino acids. The junction had 9 bases not matched to a gene; V was cut back by 4 bases and J by 5 bases. Germline V gives CDR1 SGHRS, CDR2 YFSETQ. The CDR3 loop is CASSTETGGWNEQYF. The DNA of the CDR3 is TGCGCCAGCAGCACCGAGACAGGGGGCTGGAACGAGCAGTACTTC.

This clone was found once. V gene TRBV7-7 combines with J gene TRBJ1-5; 7 bases are shared with TRBD1. This CDR3 comprises 22 residues. The germline V gene has CDR1 SSHAT and CDR2 FNYEAQ (reference sequence). The ends lost 5 bases at V and 2 bases at J; junction bases unmatched: 27. The CDR3 nucleotides read TGTGCCAGCAGCCCCATGCGAACCAATTCCGACAGGGAAGCACGGGGCAATCAGCCCCAGCATTTT. Its translation: CASSPMRTNSDREARGNQPQHF. Filled out from reference TRBV7-7 and TRBJ1-5, the complete variable domain reads GAGVSQSPRYKVTKRGQDVTLRCDPISSHATLYWYQQALGQGPEFLTYFNYEAQPDKSGLPSDRFSAERPEGSISTLTIQRTEQRDSAMYRCASSPMRTNSDREARGNQPQHFGDGTRLSIL.

V is TRBV5-4 and J is TRBJ1-4, with unresolved D. The CDR3 has 15 residues. The germline V gene encodes CDR1 SGHNT and CDR2 YYREEE (reference sequence). Trimming removed 2 bases at V and 0 bases at J, with 8 bases between. CDR3 protein: CASSFKRSTNEKLFF. DNA of the CDR3: TGTGCCAGCAGCTTTAAACGGTCAACTAATGAAAAACTGTTTTTT.

The J gene is TRBJ2-1, the V gene TRBV20-1, with 7 bases fitting TRBD2. V gave up 3 bases and J gave up 3 bases; unmatched junction bases: 11. The CDR3 totals 16 residues. CDR1 is DFQATT and CDR2 is SNEGSKA in the germline V gene (reference sequence). DNA of the CDR3: TGCAGTGCTAGTGACGCTTCGGGGGGTTACTACAATGAGCAGTTCTTC. Translating it yields CSASDASGGYYNEQFF.

J is TRBJ1-2 and V is TRBV18, with D perhaps TRBD1 (5 bases). The CDR3 covers 14 residues. Germline assignment: CDR1 KGHSH and CDR2 LQKENI. Deletions cut 4 bases from V and 2 bases from J, with 11 bases between. The CDR3 DNA is TGTGCCAGCTCACGTGCGGGGCGAAACTATGGCTACACCTTC. Translation gives CASSRAGRNYGYTF.